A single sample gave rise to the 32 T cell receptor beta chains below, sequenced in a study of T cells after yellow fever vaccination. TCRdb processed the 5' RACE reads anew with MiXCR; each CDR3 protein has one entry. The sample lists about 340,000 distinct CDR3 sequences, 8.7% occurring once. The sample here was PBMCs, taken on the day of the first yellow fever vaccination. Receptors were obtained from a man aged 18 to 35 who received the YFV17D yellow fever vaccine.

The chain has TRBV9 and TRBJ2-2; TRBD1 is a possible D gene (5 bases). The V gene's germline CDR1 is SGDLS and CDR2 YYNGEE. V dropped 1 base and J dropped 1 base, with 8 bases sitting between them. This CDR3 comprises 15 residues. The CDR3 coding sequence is TGTGCCAGCAGCGTATTTACAGGGAACACCGGGGAGCTGTTTTTT. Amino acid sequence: CASSVFTGNTGELFF.

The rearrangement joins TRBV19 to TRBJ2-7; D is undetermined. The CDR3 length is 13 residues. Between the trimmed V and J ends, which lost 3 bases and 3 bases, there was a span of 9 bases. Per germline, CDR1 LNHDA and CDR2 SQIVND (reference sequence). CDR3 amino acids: CASSIGIDYEQYF. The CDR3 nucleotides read TGTGCCAGTAGTATCGGAATTGACTACGAGCAGTACTTC. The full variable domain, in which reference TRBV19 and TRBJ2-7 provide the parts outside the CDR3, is DGGITQSPKYLFRKEGQNVTLSCEQNLNHDAMYWYRQDPGQGLRLIYYSQIVNDFQKGDIAEGYSVSREKKESFPLTVTSAQKNPTAFYLCASSIGIDYEQYFGPGTRLTVT.

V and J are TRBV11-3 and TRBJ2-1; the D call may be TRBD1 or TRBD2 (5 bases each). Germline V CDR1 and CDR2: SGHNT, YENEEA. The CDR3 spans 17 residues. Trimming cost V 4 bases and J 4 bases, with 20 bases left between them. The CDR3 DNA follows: TGTGCCAGCAGCTCGAGGGGCCGGGCAGAGAATTACAATGAGCAGTTCTTC. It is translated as CASSSRGRAENYNEQFF.

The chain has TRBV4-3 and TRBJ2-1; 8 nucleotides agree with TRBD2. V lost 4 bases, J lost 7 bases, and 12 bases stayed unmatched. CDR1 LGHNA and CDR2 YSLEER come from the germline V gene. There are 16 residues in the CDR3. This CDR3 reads CASSPQPGGQINEQFF. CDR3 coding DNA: TGCGCCAGCAGCCCTCAACCGGGGGGGCAAATAAATGAGCAGTTCTTC.

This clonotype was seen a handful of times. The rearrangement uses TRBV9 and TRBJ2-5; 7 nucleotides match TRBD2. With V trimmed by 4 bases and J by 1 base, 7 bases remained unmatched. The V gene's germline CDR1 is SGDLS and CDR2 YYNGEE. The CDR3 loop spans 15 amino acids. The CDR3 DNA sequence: TGTGCCAGCAGCCCCCGGGGGGACCTCCAAGAGACCCAGTACTTC. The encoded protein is CASSPRGDLQETQYF.

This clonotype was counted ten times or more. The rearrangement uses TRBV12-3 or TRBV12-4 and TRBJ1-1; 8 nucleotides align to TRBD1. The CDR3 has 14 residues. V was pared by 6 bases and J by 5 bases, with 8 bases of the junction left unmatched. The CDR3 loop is CASSPGQGYTEAFF. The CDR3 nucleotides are TGTGCCAGCAGCCCAGGACAGGGTTATACTGAAGCTTTCTTT.

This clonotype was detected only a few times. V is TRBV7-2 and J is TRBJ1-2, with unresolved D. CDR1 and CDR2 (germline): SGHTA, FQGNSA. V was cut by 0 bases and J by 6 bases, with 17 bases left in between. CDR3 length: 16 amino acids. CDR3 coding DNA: TGTGCCAGCAGCTTAGCGAGTCGCCGGGGTCCAGATGGCTACACCTTC. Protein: CASSLASRRGPDGYTF.

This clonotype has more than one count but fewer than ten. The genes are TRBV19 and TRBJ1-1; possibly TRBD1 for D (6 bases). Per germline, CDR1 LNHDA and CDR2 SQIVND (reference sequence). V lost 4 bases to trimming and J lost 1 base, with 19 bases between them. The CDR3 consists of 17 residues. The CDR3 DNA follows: TGTGCCAGTAGTAGCTACCTCAGGACAGCGAGGAACACTGAAGCTTTCTTT. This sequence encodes CASSSYLRTARNTEAFF. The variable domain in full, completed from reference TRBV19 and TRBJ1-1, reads DGGITQSPKYLFRKEGQNVTLSCEQNLNHDAMYWYRQDPGQGLRLIYYSQIVNDFQKGDIAEGYSVSREKKESFPLTVTSAQKNPTAFYLCASSSYLRTARNTEAFFGQGTRLTVV.

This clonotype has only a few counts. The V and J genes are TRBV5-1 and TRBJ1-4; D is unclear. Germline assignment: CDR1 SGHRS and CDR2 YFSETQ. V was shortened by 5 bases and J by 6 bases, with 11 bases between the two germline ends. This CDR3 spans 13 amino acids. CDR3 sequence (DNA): TGCGCCAGCAGGAAGCCGGGAGATGAAAAACTGTTTTTT. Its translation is CASRKPGDEKLFF.

CDR3 sequence (DNA): TGTGCCAGCAGTGAATTGGATACGCAGTATTTT. Protein: CASSELDTQYF. The chain uses TRBV2 and TRBJ2-3; D call uncertain. The CDR3 length is 11 residues. Trimming stripped 2 bases from V and 6 bases from J, with 3 bases between. Germline CDR1 SNHLY, CDR2 FYNNEI.

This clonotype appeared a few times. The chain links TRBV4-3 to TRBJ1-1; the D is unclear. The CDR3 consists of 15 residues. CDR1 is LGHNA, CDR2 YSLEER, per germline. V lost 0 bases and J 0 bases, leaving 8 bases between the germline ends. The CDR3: CASSQDGRMNTEAFF. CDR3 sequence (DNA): TGCGCCAGCAGCCAAGATGGCAGGATGAACACTGAAGCTTTCTTT.

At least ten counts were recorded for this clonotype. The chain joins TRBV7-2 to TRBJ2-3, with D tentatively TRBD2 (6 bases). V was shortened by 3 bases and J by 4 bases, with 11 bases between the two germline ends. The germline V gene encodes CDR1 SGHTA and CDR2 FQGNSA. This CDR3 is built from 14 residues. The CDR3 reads CASSLGGGADTQYF. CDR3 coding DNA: TGTGCCAGCAGCTTGGGGGGAGGCGCAGATACGCAGTATTTT.

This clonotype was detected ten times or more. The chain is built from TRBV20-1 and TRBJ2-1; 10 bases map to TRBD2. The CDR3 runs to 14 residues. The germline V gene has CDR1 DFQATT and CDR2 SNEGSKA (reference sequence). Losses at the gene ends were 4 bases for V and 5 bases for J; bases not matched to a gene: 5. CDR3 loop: CSATTSGAHNEQFF. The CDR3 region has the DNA TGCAGTGCTACAACTAGCGGGGCCCACAATGAGCAGTTCTTC.

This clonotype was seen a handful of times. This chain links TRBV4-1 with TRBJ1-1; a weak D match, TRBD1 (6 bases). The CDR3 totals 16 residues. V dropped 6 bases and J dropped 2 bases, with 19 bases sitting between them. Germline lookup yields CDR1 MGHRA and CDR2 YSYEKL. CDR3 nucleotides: TGCGCCAGCAGAAATTCCGGGACAACACCTAACACTGAAGCTTTCTTT. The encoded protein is CASRNSGTTPNTEAFF.

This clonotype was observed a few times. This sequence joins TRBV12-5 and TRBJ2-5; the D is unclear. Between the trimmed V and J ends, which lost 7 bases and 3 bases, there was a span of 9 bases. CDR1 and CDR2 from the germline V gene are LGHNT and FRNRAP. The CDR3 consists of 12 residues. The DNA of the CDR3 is TGTGCTAGTGCCAGCGCTGAAGAGACCCAGTACTTC. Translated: CASASAEETQYF.

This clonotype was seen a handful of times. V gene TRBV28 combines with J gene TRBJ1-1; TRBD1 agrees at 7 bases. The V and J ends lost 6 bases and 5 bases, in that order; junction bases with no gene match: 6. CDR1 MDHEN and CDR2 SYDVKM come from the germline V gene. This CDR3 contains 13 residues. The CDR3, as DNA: TGTGCCAGCAGGAAACAGGGGCGGACTGAAGCTTTCTTT. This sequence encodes CASRKQGRTEAFF.

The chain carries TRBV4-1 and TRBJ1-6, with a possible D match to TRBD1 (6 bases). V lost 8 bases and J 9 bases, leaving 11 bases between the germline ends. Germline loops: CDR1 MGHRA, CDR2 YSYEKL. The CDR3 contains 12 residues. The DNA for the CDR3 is TGCGCCAGCCAGGGAGGGGGTTCACCCCTCCACTTT. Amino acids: CASQGGGSPLHF.

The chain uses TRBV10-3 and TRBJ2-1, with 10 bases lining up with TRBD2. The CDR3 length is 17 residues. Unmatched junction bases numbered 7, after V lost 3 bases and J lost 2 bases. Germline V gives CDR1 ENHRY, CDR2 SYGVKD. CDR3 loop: CAISDFSGGSTYNEQFF. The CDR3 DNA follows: TGTGCCATCAGTGATTTTAGCGGGGGGTCTACCTACAATGAGCAGTTCTTC.

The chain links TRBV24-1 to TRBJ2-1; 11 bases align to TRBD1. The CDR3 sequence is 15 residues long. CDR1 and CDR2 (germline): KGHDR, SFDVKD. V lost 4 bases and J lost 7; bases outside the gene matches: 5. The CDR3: CATSDLGQGVNEQFF. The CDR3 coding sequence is TGTGCCACCAGTGACCTGGGACAGGGGGTAAATGAGCAGTTCTTC.

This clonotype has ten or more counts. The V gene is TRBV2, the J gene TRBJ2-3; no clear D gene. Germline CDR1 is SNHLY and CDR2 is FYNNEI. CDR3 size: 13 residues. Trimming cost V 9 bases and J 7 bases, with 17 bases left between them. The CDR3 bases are TGTGCCAGTCAAACAAGGGCCCAAAATACGCAGTATTTT. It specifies CASQTRAQNTQYF.

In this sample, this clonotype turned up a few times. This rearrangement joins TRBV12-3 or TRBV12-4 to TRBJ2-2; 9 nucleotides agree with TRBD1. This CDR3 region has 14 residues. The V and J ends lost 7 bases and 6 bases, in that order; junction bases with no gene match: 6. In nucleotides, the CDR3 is TGTGCCAGCAAAAACGACAGGGGGTCCGGGGAGCTGTTTTTT. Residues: CASKNDRGSGELFF.

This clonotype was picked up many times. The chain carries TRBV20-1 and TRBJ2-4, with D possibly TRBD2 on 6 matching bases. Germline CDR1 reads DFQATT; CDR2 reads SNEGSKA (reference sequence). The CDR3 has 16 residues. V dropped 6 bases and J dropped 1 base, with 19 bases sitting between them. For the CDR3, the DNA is TGCAGTGCAGAAACTGGGGCAGGGAGGGCCAAAAACATTCAGTACTTC. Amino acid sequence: CSAETGAGRAKNIQYF.

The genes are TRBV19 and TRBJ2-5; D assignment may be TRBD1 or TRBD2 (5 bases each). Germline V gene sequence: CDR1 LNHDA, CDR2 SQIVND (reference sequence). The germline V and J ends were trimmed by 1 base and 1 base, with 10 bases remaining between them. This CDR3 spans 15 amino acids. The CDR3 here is CASSIVGAVQETQYF. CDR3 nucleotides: TGTGCCAGTAGTATAGTCGGGGCGGTCCAAGAGACCCAGTACTTC.

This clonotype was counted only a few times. Here the CDR3 DNA reads TGCGCCAGCAGCTTGGCCAACGGGTGGGCCCTCGCCGCAGATACGCAGTATTTT. It translates to CASSLANGWALAADTQYF. The chain links TRBV5-1 to TRBJ2-3; D gene ambiguous. The ends were cut back, 0 bases at V and 4 bases at J, with 21 bases in the middle. The CDR3 has 18 amino acids. Germline lookup yields CDR1 SGHRS and CDR2 YFSETQ.

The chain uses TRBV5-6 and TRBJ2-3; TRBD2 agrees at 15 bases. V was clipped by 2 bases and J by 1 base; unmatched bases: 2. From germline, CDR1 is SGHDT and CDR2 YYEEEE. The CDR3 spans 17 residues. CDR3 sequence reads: CASSFRTSGGGTDTQYF. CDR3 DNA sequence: TGTGCCAGCAGCTTCCGGACTAGCGGGGGGGGCACAGATACGCAGTATTTT.

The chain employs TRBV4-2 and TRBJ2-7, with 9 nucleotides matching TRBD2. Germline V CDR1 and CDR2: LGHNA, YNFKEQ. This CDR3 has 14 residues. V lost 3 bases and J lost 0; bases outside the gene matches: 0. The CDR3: CASSHSGSSYEQYF. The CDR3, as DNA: TGTGCCAGCAGCCATAGCGGGAGCTCCTACGAGCAGTACTTC.

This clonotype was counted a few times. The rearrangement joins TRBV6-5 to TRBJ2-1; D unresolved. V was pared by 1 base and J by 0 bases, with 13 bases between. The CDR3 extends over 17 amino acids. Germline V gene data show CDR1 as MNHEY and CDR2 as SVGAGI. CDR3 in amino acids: CASSYFGIFSSYNEQFF. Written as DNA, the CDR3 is TGTGCCAGCAGTTACTTTGGGATCTTCAGCTCCTACAATGAGCAGTTCTTC.

CDR3 bases: TGCAGTGCTAGAAAGGACAGGGCGGGCAATGAGCAGTTCTTC. Its protein is CSARKDRAGNEQFF. The rearrangement uses TRBV20-1 and TRBJ2-1; 8 bases match TRBD1. This CDR3 comprises 14 residues. The V and J ends lost 2 bases and 6 bases, in that order; junction bases with no gene match: 6. The germline V gene encodes CDR1 DFQATT and CDR2 SNEGSKA (reference sequence).

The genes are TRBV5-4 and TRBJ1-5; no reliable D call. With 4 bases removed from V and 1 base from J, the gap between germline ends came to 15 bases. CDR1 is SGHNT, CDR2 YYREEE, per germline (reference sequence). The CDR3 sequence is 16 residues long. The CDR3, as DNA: TGTGCCAGCAGCCTCCGGGCGGTGATAAGCAATCAGCCCCAGCATTTT. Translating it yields CASSLRAVISNQPQHF.

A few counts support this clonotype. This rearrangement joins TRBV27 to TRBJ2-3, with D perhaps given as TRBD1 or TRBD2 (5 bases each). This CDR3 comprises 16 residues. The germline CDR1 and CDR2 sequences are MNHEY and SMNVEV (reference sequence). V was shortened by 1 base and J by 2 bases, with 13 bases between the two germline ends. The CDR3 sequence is CASSLLARGLTDTQYF. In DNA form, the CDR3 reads TGTGCCAGCAGTTTATTGGCCCGGGGCCTCACAGATACGCAGTATTTT.

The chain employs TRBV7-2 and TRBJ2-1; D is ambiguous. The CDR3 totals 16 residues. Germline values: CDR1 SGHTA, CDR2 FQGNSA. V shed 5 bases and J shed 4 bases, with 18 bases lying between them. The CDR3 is CASSRQGQTVYNEQFF. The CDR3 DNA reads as TGTGCCAGCAGCCGCCAAGGGCAGACCGTATACAATGAGCAGTTCTTC.

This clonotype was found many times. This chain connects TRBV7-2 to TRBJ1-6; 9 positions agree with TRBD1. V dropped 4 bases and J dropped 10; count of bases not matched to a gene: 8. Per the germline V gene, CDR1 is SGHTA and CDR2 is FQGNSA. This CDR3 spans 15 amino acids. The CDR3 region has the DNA TGTGCCAGCAGCTCAGGGACAGGGCAGGGCTCACCCCTCCACTTT. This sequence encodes CASSSGTGQGSPLHF.